This T cell receptor (beta chain) was recorded in a study of spatial heterogeneity in lung cancer. Noted time point: blood at routine non-recurrence follow-up after resection. On this clonotype: It may be a read error: a sequence one base away is much more abundant.

TCRdb reanalysed the 5' RACE reads using MiXCR and keeps one entry per CDR3 protein. The data hold under 150,000 distinct CDR3 sequences, with 10% to 14% observed a single time. Germline V gives CDR1 DFQATT, CDR2 SNEGSKA (reference sequence). Between the trimmed V and J ends, which lost 6 bases and 2 bases, there was a span of 14 bases. The CDR3 is made up of 13 amino acids. The sequence was collected from a female donor with early-stage non-small cell lung cancer. The rearrangement joins TRBV20-1 to TRBJ2-7; possibly TRBD1 or TRBD2 for D (5 bases each). Sample: PBMCs, taken at follow-up. The CDR3 region is CSATGTVPYEQYF. In DNA form, the CDR3 reads TGCAGTGCAACCGGGACGGTCCCCTACGAGCAGTACTTC.